These 30 T cell receptor beta chains share one sample of origin, sequenced in a study of monozygotic twins with inflammatory bowel disease. After re-calling the 5' RACE reads, TCRdb lists one entry per CDR3 protein, DNA absent. The sample shows a few hundred thousand distinct CDR3 sequences, and 2% to 3% sits with its ten largest clones. Sequencing was performed on blood. The receptors stem from a human donor with ulcerative colitis or Crohn's disease, or a healthy co-twin of an affected twin (not recorded which).

The gene calls are TRBV20-1 and TRBJ1-6; there is no DNA to check the TCRdb D call of TRBD1. The germline V gene encodes CDR1 DFQATT and CDR2 SNEGSKA (reference sequence). The CDR3 is 14 amino acids. The CDR3: CSAAPGAYNSPLHF.

The chain is built from TRBV4-1 and TRBJ2-7; the TCRdb call, TRBD2, lacks DNA for checking. Germline V gene sequence: CDR1 MGHRA, CDR2 YSYEKL. This CDR3 has 16 residues. The CDR3 here is CASSQRTSGGPYEQYF.

The chain recombines TRBV7-9 with TRBJ2-1; TCRdb outputs TRBD1, but without DNA this stays unchecked. The germline gives CDR1 SEHNR, CDR2 FQNEAQ (reference sequence). The CDR3 contains 14 residues. CDR3 in amino acids: CASSLGTGLDEQFF. Full variable domain (outside the CDR3, taken from reference TRBV7-9 and TRBJ2-1): DTGVSQNPRHKITKRGQNVTFRCDPISEHNRLYWYRQTLGQGPEFLTYFQNEAQLEKSRLLSDRFSAERPKGSFSTLEIQRTEQGDSAMYLCASSLGTGLDEQFFGPGTRLTVL.

The gene calls are TRBV12-3 or TRBV12-4 and TRBJ2-7; TCRdb returns TRBD1, unconfirmable since there is no DNA. The length of the CDR3 is 13 residues. The CDR3 is CASSPRQGSKQYF.

The CDR3 region is CASTPLTRSYEQYF. The V gene is TRBV7-8, the J gene TRBJ2-7; the TCRdb D gene call, TRBD1, has no DNA to confirm it. The CDR3 has 14 residues. The V gene's germline CDR1 is SGHVS and CDR2 FQNEAQ.

The rearrangement links TRBV5-1 to TRBJ1-6; without DNA, the TCRdb call of TRBD1 cannot be checked. Per germline, CDR1 SGHRS and CDR2 YFSETQ. The CDR3 loop spans 16 amino acids. This CDR3 reads CASSLEASGANSPLHF.

CDR3 protein: CASSANSGGGQNIQYF. The chain combines TRBV25-1 with TRBJ2-4; TCRdb reports TRBD1, a call that lacks DNA to check it against. Germline V CDR1 and CDR2: MGHDK, SYGVNS. There are 16 residues in the CDR3.

V and J are TRBV3-1 and TRBJ1-6; as DNA is missing, the TRBD1 call by TCRdb cannot be tested. CDR3 length: 14 amino acids. Germline CDR1 and CDR2: LGHDT and YNNKEL (reference sequence). The CDR3 region is CASSPGHMNSPLHF.

J is TRBJ2-7 and V is TRBV2. CDR1 is SNHLY, CDR2 FYNNEI, per germline. The CDR3 contains 14 residues. This CDR3 reads CASSEWGRFYEQYF.

The genes are TRBV5-1 and TRBJ2-3; TCRdb outputs TRBD1, but without DNA this stays unchecked. The CDR3 contains 15 residues. Germline V lookup: CDR1 SGHRS, CDR2 YFSETQ. CDR3 residues: CASSVGQTSTDTQYF.

This chain connects TRBV20-1 to TRBJ2-7; the D call from TCRdb, TRBD1, cannot be confirmed without DNA. The CDR3 runs to 13 residues. From germline, CDR1 is DFQATT and CDR2 SNEGSKA (reference sequence). CDR3 region: CSAFVGASYEQYF.

The chain joins TRBV5-1 to TRBJ2-1; without DNA, the TCRdb call of TRBD2 cannot be checked. The CDR3 spans 16 residues. In germline, CDR1 is SGHRS, CDR2 YFSETQ. CDR3 residues: CASSLGSLATYNEQFF.

The rearrangement links TRBV20-1 to TRBJ2-3; TCRdb outputs TRBD1, but without DNA this stays unchecked. This CDR3 has 13 amino acids. Germline CDR1 and CDR2: DFQATT and SNEGSKA (reference sequence). The chain's CDR3 is CRMGQGASDTQYF.

The rearrangement joins TRBV9 to TRBJ2-1. The CDR3 has 12 residues. The germline gives CDR1 SGDLS, CDR2 YYNGEE. CDR3 region: CASSAVSNEQFF.

The chain links TRBV5-6 to TRBJ2-5; TCRdb names TRBD1, which stays unverified in the absence of DNA. This CDR3 has 15 residues. Germline loops: CDR1 SGHDT, CDR2 YYEEEE. The CDR3 here is CASSRSGQGEETQYF.

This rearrangement joins TRBV19 to TRBJ2-1; TCRdb returns TRBD2, unconfirmable since there is no DNA. The CDR3 is 12 residues long. Germline V CDR1 and CDR2: LNHDA, SQIVND (reference sequence). CDR3 sequence reads: CASARAYNEQFF.

The chain recombines TRBV28 with TRBJ1-2; without DNA, the TCRdb call of TRBD1 cannot be checked. Germline-derived CDR1 and CDR2 are MDHEN and SYDVKM. CDR3 size: 17 residues. CDR3 protein: CASSSATRAGGSYGYTF.

The J gene is TRBJ2-2, the V gene TRBV5-1. The V gene's germline CDR1 is SGHRS and CDR2 YFSETQ. There are 14 residues in the CDR3. The CDR3 is CASMVSSNTGELFF.

This sequence joins TRBV7-9 and TRBJ1-1. The CDR3 covers 14 residues. Germline V lookup: CDR1 SEHNR, CDR2 FQNEAQ (reference sequence). This CDR3 is CASSLAYGVGEAFF.

The gene calls are TRBV18 and TRBJ1-2; TCRdb proposes TRBD1, but this gene call is untestable without DNA. The germline V gene has CDR1 KGHSH and CDR2 LQKENI. The CDR3 totals 16 residues. CDR3 region: CASSPTSGTGSYGYTF.

J is TRBJ2-2 and V is TRBV4-2; TCRdb proposes TRBD1, but this gene call is untestable without DNA. Germline V gene data show CDR1 as LGHNA and CDR2 as YNFKEQ. This CDR3 is 16 amino acids long. The CDR3 loop is CASSQDFAGGDGELFF.

The V gene is TRBV10-3, the J gene TRBJ1-5. Germline V gene data show CDR1 as ENHRY and CDR2 as SYGVKD. The CDR3 is 13 amino acids. The CDR3 is CAISESNVQPQHF.

This chain joins TRBV20-1 and TRBJ2-7; TCRdb names TRBD2, which stays unverified in the absence of DNA. The germline V gene has CDR1 DFQATT and CDR2 SNEGSKA (reference sequence). The CDR3 is made up of 18 amino acids. CDR3: CSARIPRRSGGVLGEQYF.

The J gene is TRBJ2-7, the V gene TRBV12-3 or TRBV12-4; the TCRdb D gene call, TRBD1, has no DNA to confirm it. This CDR3 has 16 residues. The CDR3 spells CASSSRTGAGSYEQYF.

The chain couples TRBV29-1 to TRBJ2-7. The germline V gene encodes CDR1 SQVTM and CDR2 ANQGSEA. The CDR3 contains 13 residues. The CDR3 is CSVGDTKSYEQYF.

The chain is built from TRBV19 and TRBJ2-2; TCRdb returns TRBD1, unconfirmable since there is no DNA. The CDR3 is 15 amino acids. Per the germline V gene, CDR1 is LNHDA and CDR2 is SQIVND (reference sequence). This chain's CDR3 is CASTRDRGNTGELFF.

The gene calls are TRBV4-3 and TRBJ2-3. The germline CDR1 and CDR2 sequences are LGHNA and YSLEER. This CDR3 spans 14 amino acids. The CDR3 reads CASSQGILGDTQYF.

The genes are TRBV30 and TRBJ2-7; TCRdb proposes TRBD1, but this gene call is untestable without DNA. The germline V gene encodes CDR1 GTSNPN and CDR2 SVGIG (reference sequence). The CDR3 has 14 residues. The CDR3 here is CAWSAVPATYEQYF.

The rearrangement links TRBV6-5 to TRBJ1-1; the TCRdb D gene call, TRBD1, has no DNA to confirm it. Germline V gene data show CDR1 as MNHEY and CDR2 as SVGAGI. CDR3 length: 14 amino acids. The CDR3: CASSSRGLNTEAFF.

V is TRBV6-2 or TRBV6-3 and J is TRBJ2-1; without DNA, the TCRdb call of TRBD2 cannot be checked. CDR3 length: 15 residues. The germline V gene has CDR1 MNHEY and CDR2 SVGEGT. The CDR3 is CASSFLGLANNEQFF.